One sample yielded the 4 T cell receptor beta chains listed below, sequenced in a study of blood T cell repertoires in COVID-19. The assay was immunoSEQ multiplex PCR, and TCRdb's table has in-frame clones only and misses some. This table has 150,000 to 200,000 clones, about 85% appearing once. The sequencing sample was made of peripheral blood. These receptors were taken from a woman younger than 45 with active or convalescent COVID-19.

This rearrangement joins TRBV5-6 to TRBJ2-7; a possible D gene is TRBD1 (6 bases). The germline V gene encodes CDR1 SGHDT and CDR2 YYEEEE. The V gene lost 2 bases and the J gene lost 0 bases, with 15 bases spanning the gap. This CDR3 comprises 16 residues. The CDR3 loop reads CASSLSLQGFSYEQYF. CDR3 nucleotide sequence: TGTGCCAGCAGCTTATCTCTCCAGGGGTTCTCCTACGAGCAGTACTTC.

The chain carries TRBV11-3 and TRBJ2-1, with 7 bases identical to TRBD2. Trimming cost V 4 bases and J 2 bases; bases outside gene matches: 8. The germline CDR1 and CDR2 sequences are SGHNT and YENEEA. CDR3 length: 16 residues. Here the CDR3 DNA reads TGTGCCAGCAGCTCGGGGCTAGCGGTTACCTACAATGAGCAGTTCTTC. It specifies CASSSGLAVTYNEQFF.

CDR3 sequence reads: CAIPRDRGDNYGYTF. CDR3 nucleotides: TGTGCCATCCCCCGGGACAGGGGAGATAACTATGGCTACACCTTC. The chain combines TRBV28 with TRBJ1-2; 10 nucleotides line up with TRBD1. The V gene's germline CDR1 is MDHEN and CDR2 SYDVKM. This CDR3 region has 15 residues. With V trimmed by 10 bases and J by 1 base, 9 bases remained unmatched.

The chain uses TRBV27 and TRBJ2-3; TRBD2 matches at 9 bases. CDR3 size: 16 residues. The germline V gene has CDR1 MNHEY and CDR2 SMNVEV (reference sequence). V was clipped by 0 bases and J by 7 bases; unmatched bases: 8. CDR3: CASSLSGSSGTHTQYF. The CDR3 DNA reads as TGTGCCAGCAGTTTATCGGGGTCTAGCGGGACCCATACGCAGTATTTT.